A single sample gave rise to the 3 T cell receptor beta chains below, sequenced in a study of Tregs in tolerant kidney transplant recipients. Method: immunoSEQ multiplex PCR; TCRdb's copy keeps in-frame clones and lacks some. This sample's table reports approximately 15,000 clones. Recipients received nonmyeloablative bone marrow transplants from related graft donors, with transient mixed chimerism. This material consisted of CD8+ T cells from blood (PBMCs), taken 6 months after the transplant. Receptor source: a human patient who received a combined kidney and bone marrow transplant. Some of these T cells may belong to the graft donor.

With regard to this clone: The read comes to an end 3 residues before the CDR3 does, leaving the germline J gene to fill in the end. The chain couples TRBV5-1 to TRBJ2-2; D is perhaps TRBD1 (7 bases). The V and J ends lost 0 bases and 6 bases respectively, with 12 bases between them. There are 15 residues in the CDR3. Germline CDR1 and CDR2: SGHRS and YFSETQ. The covered CDR3 bases are TGCGCCAGCAGCTTGGTGCAGGGGGGCTCCGGGGAG. Amino acid sequence: CASSLVQGGSGE. The CDR3 in its entirety is CASSLVQGGSGELFF.

As for this clone: The read stops 3 residues short of the end of the CDR3; the missing end is completed from the germline J gene. The V call is TRBV6-2 or TRBV6-3, the J call TRBJ2-1; 11 bases match TRBD2. The CDR3 has 14 residues. V gave up 4 bases and J gave up 9 bases; unmatched junction bases: 5. CDR1 is MNHEY and CDR2 is SVGEGT in the germline V gene. CDR3 DNA (partial): TGTGCCAGCAGTTTGGTTAGCGGGAGGGCTGAG. Amino acid sequence: CASSLVSGRAE. The complete CDR3 sequence is CASSLVSGRAEQFF.

To note about this clone: Read coverage stops 3 residues before the CDR3 terminus; the germline J gene supplies the remainder. V gene TRBV7-9 combines with J gene TRBJ1-1, with unresolved D. CDR3 length equals 15 residues. The V and J ends lost 3 bases and 0 bases respectively, with 11 bases between them. Per germline, CDR1 SEHNR and CDR2 FQNEAQ (reference sequence). The CDR3 protein is CASSFSSDLNTEAFF. The covered CDR3 bases are TGTGCCAGCAGCTTTAGTTCGGACTTGAACACTGAA.